The rows below give T cell receptor beta chains drawn from one sample of a study of blood T cells in healthy people across ages. MiXCR, applied by TCRdb to the 5' RACE reads, yields one record per CDR3 protein. In the table there are hundreds of thousands of distinct CDR3 sequences, nearly 60% of which are singletons. Sequencing used blood. Source of these receptors: a man in his thirties or forties in good health. Each CDR3 is given with its conserved first and last residue. A D gene is named only where the DNA matches it firmly. Some rows have no size entry. The others give once, few or many, or a class for an expanded clone.

v_call	j_call	clone_size	d_call	cdr3_aa	cdr3_nt
TRBV29-1	TRBJ2-7	.	.	CSVEVAGESPYEQYF	TGCAGCGTTGAAGTCGCAGGGGAAAGTCCCTACGAGCAGTACTTC
TRBV15	TRBJ2-5	many	.	CATSRDHWEETQYF	TGTGCCACCAGCAGAGATCACTGGGAAGAGACCCAGTACTTC
TRBV2	TRBJ2-2	few	.	CASIEYTGELFF	TGTGCCAGCATAGAGTACACCGGGGAGCTGTTTTTT
TRBV19	TRBJ2-1	.	TRBD1	CASSGQGVNEQFF	TGTGCCAGTAGTGGGCAGGGGGTAAATGAGCAGTTCTTC
TRBV25-1	TRBJ2-3	.	TRBD2	CASSDGLAGDTQYF	TGTGCCAGCAGTGACGGACTAGCGGGGGATACGCAGTATTTT
TRBV6-5	TRBJ2-1	.	TRBD1	CASSRRTGAVYNEQFF	TGTGCCAGCAGCCGCAGAACAGGGGCTGTATACAATGAGCAGTTCTTC
TRBV18	TRBJ1-2	few	.	CASSRSVLKGQHGYTF	TGTGCCAGCTCACGATCCGTACTAAAAGGACAGCATGGCTACACCTTC
TRBV7-9	TRBJ1-1	.	.	CASSHPQGMNTEAFF	TGTGCCAGCAGCCACCCACAGGGAATGAACACTGAAGCTTTCTTT
TRBV5-1	TRBJ2-4	.	TRBD2	CASNDPGGENIQYF	TGCGCCAGCAACGACCCCGGGGGGGAAAACATTCAGTACTTC
TRBV4-1	TRBJ1-2	.	.	CASSQAGDGYTF	TGCGCCAGCAGCCAAGCGGGAGATGGCTACACCTTC
TRBV5-1	TRBJ2-3	.	.	CASSYTGQTDTQYF	TGCGCCAGCAGCTACACAGGACAGACAGATACGCAGTATTTT
TRBV4-3	TRBJ2-7	.	TRBD2	CASSQEGGRGDEQYF	TGCGCCAGCAGCCAAGAAGGCGGGAGAGGGGATGAGCAGTACTTC
TRBV2	TRBJ2-3	.	TRBD2	CASRGTSGTDTQYF	TGTGCCAGCCGAGGGACTAGCGGCACAGATACGCAGTATTTT
TRBV7-9	TRBJ2-5	few	.	CASSPPTPTGKTQYF	TGTGCCAGCAGCCCTCCCACCCCGACAGGAAAGACCCAGTACTTC
TRBV6-5	TRBJ2-7	.	.	CASRRDLRQSSYEQYF	TGTGCCAGCCGTAGGGACCTGCGGCAAAGCTCCTACGAGCAGTACTTC
TRBV6-1	TRBJ2-3	few	TRBD1	CASRRRRAGGVGEDTQYF	TGTGCCAGCAGGCGTCGACGGGCAGGGGGCGTGGGGGAAGATACGCAGTATTTT
TRBV10-1	TRBJ1-2	.	.	CASRVPGGRGPLYGYTF	TGCGCCAGCAGGGTCCCCGGGGGACGAGGCCCCCTCTATGGCTACACCTTC
TRBV7-9	TRBJ2-1	.	TRBD2	CASSPTSAGVRFNEQFF	TGTGCCAGCAGCCCTACTTCCGCGGGAGTCCGGTTCAATGAGCAGTTCTTC
TRBV27	TRBJ2-5	.	.	CASSLVAAGETQYF	TGTGCCAGCAGTTTAGTAGCCGCCGGGGAGACCCAGTACTTC
TRBV7-6	TRBJ1-2	.	.	CASSSTRNYGYTF	TGTGCCAGCAGCTCGACCAGAAACTATGGCTACACCTTC
TRBV5-1	TRBJ2-2	once	TRBD1	CASSLAIRWPPGQGNTGELFF	TGCGCCAGCAGCTTGGCTATCCGGTGGCCGCCGGGACAGGGAAACACCGGGGAGCTGTTTTTT
TRBV6-6	TRBJ1-1	.	.	CASSYPDSEDEAFF	TGTGCCAGCAGTTACCCCGATTCTGAAGATGAAGCTTTCTTT
TRBV4-2	TRBJ1-2	.	.	CASSPGEQENYGYTF	TGTGCCAGCAGCCCGGGAGAACAGGAAAACTATGGCTACACCTTC
TRBV4-2	TRBJ2-1	.	TRBD2	CASSQDSGNSYNEQFF	TGTGCCAGCAGCCAGGATAGCGGGAACTCCTACAATGAGCAGTTCTTC
TRBV3-1	TRBJ2-3	.	.	CASSHIGGLTDTQYF	TGTGCCAGCAGCCACATTGGAGGTCTTACAGATACGCAGTATTTT
TRBV14	TRBJ2-4	.	.	CASSLDCSLAKNIQYF	TGTGCCAGCAGCCTTGACTGTAGCCTAGCCAAAAACATTCAGTACTTC
TRBV27	TRBJ2-7	once	.	CASSGLGQAMAGPSYEQYF	TGTGCCAGCAGTGGTCTCGGACAGGCTATGGCGGGACCATCTTACGAGCAGTACTTC
TRBV5-8	TRBJ2-7	.	.	CASSLWGEKDEQYF	TGTGCCAGCAGCTTATGGGGGGAGAAGGACGAGCAGTACTTC
TRBV28	TRBJ1-4	.	.	CASSTWGGEKLFF	TGTGCCAGCAGTACATGGGGGGGTGAAAAACTGTTTTTT
TRBV4-2	TRBJ2-3	.	TRBD2	CASSQEKRGWDTQYF	TGTGCCAGCAGCCAAGAAAAGCGGGGTTGGGATACGCAGTATTTT
TRBV5-5	TRBJ1-2	.	TRBD1	CASSFGLTGVGYGYTF	TGTGCCAGCAGCTTCGGTCTGACAGGGGTTGGCTATGGCTACACCTTC
TRBV14	TRBJ2-3	.	TRBD2	CASSQTSGRLGTDTQYF	TGTGCCAGCAGCCAGACTAGCGGGAGGCTCGGCACAGATACGCAGTATTTT
TRBV7-2	TRBJ2-1	once	.	CASSLVNGDYEQFF	TGTGCCAGCAGCTTAGTTAACGGTGACTACGAGCAGTTCTTC
TRBV20-1	TRBJ2-3	few	.	CSASVRQGYTDTQYF	TGCAGTGCTAGTGTTCGGCAGGGCTACACAGATACGCAGTATTTT
TRBV9	TRBJ2-3	.	TRBD2	CASSVTAGVKGTDTQYF	TGTGCCAGCAGCGTTACAGCGGGAGTTAAAGGCACAGATACGCAGTATTTT
TRBV6-2/TRBV6-3	TRBJ2-7	.	.	CASPSRRGTTLNEQYF	TGTGCCAGCCCTAGCCGACGGGGCACAACACTAAACGAGCAGTACTTC
TRBV12-5	TRBJ1-1	once	.	CASGAEQRNTEAFF	TGTGCTAGTGGTGCAGAACAGAGGAACACTGAAGCTTTCTTT
TRBV9	TRBJ2-7	many	.	CASSGGGLEKYF	TGTGCCAGCAGCGGCGGGGGCCTAGAGAAGTACTTC
TRBV2	TRBJ2-7	.	.	CASSIDYSLYEQYF	TGTGCCAGCAGTATAGATTACTCTCTCTACGAGCAGTACTTC
TRBV20-1	TRBJ2-3	few	.	CSARPTGTDTQYF	TGCAGTGCTAGACCCACGGGCACAGATACGCAGTATTTT
TRBV5-1	TRBJ2-5	few	TRBD2	CASSSRLAGDQETQYF	TGCGCCAGCAGCTCGAGACTAGCGGGGGACCAAGAGACCCAGTACTTC
TRBV13	TRBJ2-3	.	.	CASSLSGRPIDTQYF	TGTGCCAGCAGCTTATCGGGGAGACCCATAGATACGCAGTATTTT
TRBV5-1	TRBJ2-1	.	.	CASSLVDRTNEQFF	TGCGCCAGCAGCTTGGTGGACAGAACCAATGAGCAGTTCTTC
TRBV4-2	TRBJ2-7	many	.	CASSQAGSYEQYF	TGCGCCAGCAGCCAAGCTGGCAGTTACGAGCAGTACTTC
TRBV14	TRBJ2-3	.	TRBD2	CAGSQAREGDTQYF	TGTGCCGGCAGCCAAGCACGGGAGGGAGATACGCAGTATTTT
TRBV7-2	TRBJ2-5	.	TRBD2	CASNVPASGSQTQYF	TGTGCCAGCAACGTGCCGGCTAGCGGGAGTCAGACCCAGTACTTC
TRBV29-1	TRBJ1-2	.	.	CSVVDFLNYGYTF	TGCAGCGTTGTAGACTTCCTTAACTATGGCTACACCTTC
TRBV28	TRBJ1-2	.	.	CASSLGTANSYGYTF	TGTGCCAGCAGCCTCGGGACCGCGAACTCCTATGGCTACACCTTC
TRBV5-1	TRBJ2-7	.	TRBD1	CASSSIQDREAYDQYF	TGCGCCAGCAGCTCAATCCAGGACAGGGAAGCCTACGATCAGTACTTC
TRBV15	TRBJ2-4	.	.	CATSRDEGIQYF	TGTGCCACCAGCAGAGATGAAGGCATTCAGTACTTC
TRBV7-9	TRBJ1-2	.	.	CASSLGGTGSSGGYTF	TGTGCCAGCAGCTTAGGTGGGACGGGTTCTTCAGGAGGCTACACCTTC
TRBV9	TRBJ2-1	.	.	CASSLGKGYNEQFF	TGTGCCAGCAGTCTGGGGAAAGGTTACAATGAGCAGTTCTTC
TRBV10-3	TRBJ2-4	.	.	CAISEESGFKNIQYF	TGTGCCATCAGTGAAGAATCAGGGTTCAAAAACATTCAGTACTTC
TRBV30	TRBJ1-1	once	TRBD1	CAWSATGVGNTEAFF	TGTGCCTGGAGTGCGACAGGGGTTGGGAACACTGAAGCTTTCTTT
TRBV5-1	TRBJ2-4	.	.	CASSEGNAGLAKNIQYF	TGCGCCAGCAGCGAAGGAAACGCCGGCCTAGCCAAAAACATTCAGTACTTC
TRBV6-2/TRBV6-3	TRBJ1-4	.	.	CASSYEGEKLFF	TGTGCCAGCAGTTACGAGGGTGAAAAACTGTTTTTT
TRBV6-5	TRBJ2-7	.	TRBD2	CASRASGDYEQYF	TGTGCCAGCAGGGCTAGCGGGGATTACGAGCAGTACTTC
TRBV6-5	TRBJ2-6	.	TRBD1	CASSYSISGTVFSGANVLTF	TGTGCCAGCAGTTACTCGATTTCCGGGACAGTATTTTCTGGGGCCAACGTCCTGACTTTC